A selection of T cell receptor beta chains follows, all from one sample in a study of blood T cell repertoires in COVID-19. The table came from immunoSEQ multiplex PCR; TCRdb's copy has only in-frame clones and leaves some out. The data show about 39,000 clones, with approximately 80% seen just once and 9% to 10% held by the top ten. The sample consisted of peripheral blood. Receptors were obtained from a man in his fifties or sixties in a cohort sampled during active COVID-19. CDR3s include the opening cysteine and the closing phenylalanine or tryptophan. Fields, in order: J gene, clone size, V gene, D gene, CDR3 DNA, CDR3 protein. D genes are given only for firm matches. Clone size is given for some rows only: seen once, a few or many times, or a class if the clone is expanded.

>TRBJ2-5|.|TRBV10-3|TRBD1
TGTGCCATCAGTGAGTCGACAGGGTACCAAGAGACCCAGTACTTC
CAISESTGYQETQYF
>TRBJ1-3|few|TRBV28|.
TGTGCCAGCAGCCTCCCAGGGCTTGGAAACACCATATATTTT
CASSLPGLGNTIYF
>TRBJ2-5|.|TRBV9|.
TGTGCCAGCAGCGTAGCGGAGGGCCGGGAGACCCAGTACTTC
CASSVAEGRETQYF
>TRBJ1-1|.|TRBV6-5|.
TGTGCCAGCAACCCAAGGGGATTTACTGAAGCTTTCTTT
CASNPRGFTEAFF
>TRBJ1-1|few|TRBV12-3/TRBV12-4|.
TGTGCCAGCAGCCCGGGGTTGAACACTGAAGCTTTCTTT
CASSPGLNTEAFF
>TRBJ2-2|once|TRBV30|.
TGTGCCTGGAGTCCTCGAGGCCGGGACACCGGGGAGCTGTTTTTT
CAWSPRGRDTGELFF
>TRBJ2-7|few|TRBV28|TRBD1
TGTGCCACCCGAGGGGACAGGGTACAGTACTTC
CATRGDRVQYF
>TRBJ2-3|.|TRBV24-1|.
TGTGCCACCAGTGATGGGACTCTACCTAGCACAGATACGCAGTATTTT
CATSDGTLPSTDTQYF
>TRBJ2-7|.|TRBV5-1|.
TGCGCCAGCAGCTTATCAGGGGTGGGCGAGCAGTACTTC
CASSLSGVGEQYF
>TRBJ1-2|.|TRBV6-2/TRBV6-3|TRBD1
TGTGCCAGCAGTTACTCAGGGACAGGCGTCTATGGCTACACCTTC
CASSYSGTGVYGYTF
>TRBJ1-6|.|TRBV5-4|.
TGTGCCAGCAGCTTGTTCGGCGCGGGGTCACCCCTCCACTTT
CASSLFGAGSPLHF
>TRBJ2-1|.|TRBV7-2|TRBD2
TGTGCCACCTCGGGGGGGGAGAAATCCTACAATGAGCAGTTCTTC
CATSGGEKSYNEQFF
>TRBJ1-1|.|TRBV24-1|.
TGTGCCACCAGTGATCCAGGGTCCGGGAACACTGAAGCTTTCTTT
CATSDPGSGNTEAFF